This TCR beta chain was sequenced for a study of beta chain features in type 1 diabetes. The study reverse transcribed the entire isolated RNA, so it sequenced expressed TCRB transcripts. Here immunoSEQ multiplex PCR was the method, and the copy in TCRdb shows in-frame clones only, minus some. The sample lists some 900,000 clones, roughly 16% occurring once. V lost 6 bases and J lost 7; bases outside the gene matches: 5. This CDR3 contains 12 residues. Germline loops: CDR1 MNHNS, CDR2 SASEGT. This clone showed up just once. The sequence was obtained from a woman in her late teens or twenties in good health. This chain connects TRBV6-1 to TRBJ1-2; 7 bases fit TRBD1. Sequenced input: naive CD4+ T cells from blood. Here the CDR3 DNA reads TGTGCCAGCAGACCGACAGGGACTGGCTACACCTTC. Translated, it gives CASRPTGTGYTF.